One sample yielded the 26 T cell receptor beta chains listed below, sequenced in a study of T cells in Graves' hyperthyroidism and ophthalmopathy. Amplified regions were TCR beta CDR3 sequences from RNA transcripts. The HTBI primer set drove a first-round RT-PCR of the TCR CDR3. TCRdb passed the multiplex PCR reads through MiXCR, listing each CDR3 protein once. The repertoire has roughly 720,000 distinct CDR3 sequences, 17% of them found once; the top ten carry roughly 16%. Specimen: blood. These receptors were collected from a man aged 50 to 60 with Graves' hyperthyroidism.

This clonotype has a count of ten or more. This sequence joins TRBV27 and TRBJ2-7; TRBD1 is a possible D gene (8 bases). With 6 bases removed from V and 5 bases from J, the gap between germline ends came to 23 bases. The CDR3 loop spans 16 amino acids. Per germline, CDR1 MNHEY and CDR2 SMNVEV (reference sequence). CDR3 amino acids: CASRDDAGDRSNEQYF. The CDR3, as DNA: TGTGCCAGCAGGGACGATGCGGGGGACAGGTCCAACGAGCAGTACTTC.

This clonotype has ten or more counts. The chain links TRBV7-9 to TRBJ2-7; a weak D match, TRBD1 (6 bases). The CDR3 extends over 17 amino acids. Trimming left V 4 bases short and J 6 bases short, with 25 bases between. Germline CDR1 is SEHNR and CDR2 is FQNEAQ (reference sequence). CDR3: CASSSSVFPGTRGEQYF. The CDR3 region has the DNA TGTGCCAGCAGCTCTTCTGTTTTCCCGGGGACAAGGGGCGAGCAGTACTTC.

This clonotype occurred a few times. The rearrangement joins TRBV4-2 to TRBJ1-6; D might be TRBD1 (5 bases). Trimming left V 0 bases short and J 0 bases short, with 12 bases between. The CDR3 sequence is 18 residues long. CDR1 LGHNA and CDR2 YNFKEQ come from the germline V gene. As DNA, the CDR3 is TGTGCCAGCAGCCAAGATGGGGGGGACTACTCCTATAATTCACCCCTCCACTTT. Protein: CASSQDGGDYSYNSPLHF.

This clonotype came up many times. The chain couples TRBV20-1 to TRBJ2-4, with unresolved D. There are 13 residues in the CDR3. CDR1 is DFQATT and CDR2 is SNEGSKA in the germline V gene (reference sequence). The CDR3 sequence is CSLGYVSKNIQYF. The CDR3 bases are TGCAGCCTGGGTTACGTATCCAAAAACATTCAGTACTTC.

The chain's CDR3 is CSARTTDIPNEQFF. For the CDR3, the DNA is TGCAGTGCTAGAACCACGGACATCCCCAATGAGCAGTTCTTC. V usage is TRBV20-1 and J usage is TRBJ2-1; a weak D match, TRBD1 (5 bases). Germline V CDR1 and CDR2: DFQATT, SNEGSKA (reference sequence). V lost 2 bases and J 6 bases, leaving 14 bases between the germline ends. There are 14 residues in the CDR3.

V usage is TRBV5-1 and J usage is TRBJ1-1; D is unclear. V gave up 3 bases and J gave up 1 base, with 22 bases separating them. In germline, CDR1 is SGHRS, CDR2 YFSETQ. CDR3 length: 18 residues. The CDR3 reads CASSSTGRDARPNTEAFF. In DNA form, the CDR3 reads TGCGCCAGCAGCTCCACCGGTCGGGATGCACGCCCGAACACTGAAGCTTTCTTT. Supplemented by reference TRBV5-1 and TRBJ1-1, the full variable domain reads KAGVTQTPRYLIKTRGQQVTLSCSPISGHRSVSWYQQTPGQGLQFLFEYFSETQRNKGNFPGRFSGRQFSNSRSEMNVSTLELGDSALYLCASSSTGRDARPNTEAFFGQGTRLTVV.

This clonotype was seen many times. The gene calls are TRBV6-5 and TRBJ1-1, with D hard to call. Germline-derived CDR1 and CDR2 are MNHEY and SVGAGI. The CDR3 covers 15 residues. V was trimmed by 0 bases and J by 7 bases, leaving 15 bases between them. The CDR3 spells CASSYSSLRGSEAFF. CDR3 nucleotide sequence: TGTGCCAGCAGTTACTCGAGCCTACGCGGTAGTGAAGCTTTCTTT.

This clonotype has more than one count but fewer than ten. V and J are TRBV10-2 and TRBJ2-7, with 13 nucleotides matching TRBD2. The CDR3 spans 17 residues. Germline loops: CDR1 WSHSY, CDR2 SAAADI. The V and J ends lost 4 bases and 7 bases, in that order; junction bases with no gene match: 13. The CDR3 DNA reads as TGCGCCAGCAGTGCCCCCCTAGGACTAGCGGGAGTGGGTGAGCAGTACTTC. Protein sequence: CASSAPLGLAGVGEQYF.

On this clonotype: One junction end disagrees with the germline gene, perhaps due to a read error. The chain couples TRBV18 to TRBJ2-2; D possibly corresponds to TRBD2 (5 bases). The CDR3 spans 14 residues. The germline V gene encodes CDR1 KGHSH and CDR2 LQKENI. CDR3: CASSPADGTGELLF. As DNA, the CDR3 is TGTGCCAGCTCACCAGCCGACGGCACCGGGGAGCTGCTTTTT.

This clonotype was observed many times. The genes are TRBV24-1 and TRBJ2-1; 8 bases are shared with TRBD1. Germline V gives CDR1 KGHDR, CDR2 SFDVKD. Unmatched junction bases numbered 9, after V lost 3 bases and J lost 6 bases. The CDR3 loop spans 16 amino acids. CDR3 region: CATSDPDREGLNEQFF. In DNA, the CDR3 is TGTGCCACCAGTGATCCGGACAGGGAAGGGCTCAATGAGCAGTTCTTC.

This clonotype was observed a handful of times. The rearrangement joins TRBV27 to TRBJ2-7; no reliable D call. V lost 0 bases, J lost 6 bases, and 9 bases lay in between. The CDR3 extends over 13 amino acids. Per germline, CDR1 MNHEY and CDR2 SMNVEV (reference sequence). The CDR3 sequence: CASSLSGFGEQYF. CDR3 DNA: TGTGCCAGCAGTTTATCAGGGTTTGGCGAGCAGTACTTC.

At least ten counts were recorded for this clonotype. Its ends do not fully match the called genes, so a read error is possible. The chain uses TRBV28 and TRBJ1-1, with a weak D call TRBD1 (5 bases). The CDR3 extends over 13 amino acids. The germline CDR1 and CDR2 sequences are MDHEN and SYDVKM. The CDR3 loop is CAGRQRMNTEAFF. The CDR3 DNA reads TGTGCCGGCAGACAGCGGATGAACACTGAAGCTTTCTTT.

This chain uses TRBV7-8 with TRBJ2-2; 15 nucleotides line up with TRBD2. The germline gives CDR1 SGHVS, CDR2 FQNEAQ. Germline trimming cut 4 bases from V and 4 bases from J; bases unmatched to any gene: 10. The CDR3 runs 19 residues. The CDR3 region is CASSSYGTSGRRVTGELFF. CDR3 nucleotide sequence: TGTGCCAGCAGCTCTTACGGGACTAGCGGGAGGCGTGTCACCGGGGAGCTGTTTTTT.

This clonotype was seen repeatedly, ten times or more. The chain combines TRBV2 with TRBJ2-2; 8 nucleotides align to TRBD2. The germline gives CDR1 SNHLY, CDR2 FYNNEI. The CDR3 is 15 amino acids. V was clipped by 4 bases and J by 2 bases; unmatched bases: 3. The CDR3 coding sequence is TGTGCCAGCAGTGGTGGGACTAGTAACACCGGGGAGCTGTTTTTT. Encoded protein: CASSGGTSNTGELFF.

Many counts were recorded for this clonotype. This chain connects TRBV11-2 to TRBJ1-6; tentative D call: TRBD1 (6 bases). Germline loops: CDR1 SGHAT, CDR2 FQNNGV. Trimming took 2 bases from V and 0 from J, leaving 20 bases between them. This CDR3 has 20 residues. The CDR3 DNA follows: TGTGCCAGCAGCTTATGGGGTGGTCGGGGGCGAGGCTCCTATAATTCACCCCTCCACTTT. Protein: CASSLWGGRGRGSYNSPLHF.

This chain joins TRBV4-3 and TRBJ1-2, with 10 bases matching TRBD1. The trim removed 1 base at V and 6 bases at J, leaving 11 bases unmatched. The germline V gene encodes CDR1 LGHNA and CDR2 YSLEER. This CDR3 is built from 17 residues. The CDR3 nucleotides read TGCGCCAGCAGCCAAGCCACCGGACAGGGGGGAAGGGATGGCTACACCTTC. Translated, it gives CASSQATGQGGRDGYTF.

The chain is built from TRBV3-1 and TRBJ2-6, with D possibly matching TRBD2 (7 bases). The CDR3 has 16 amino acids. In germline, CDR1 is LGHDT, CDR2 YNNKEL (reference sequence). V lost 0 bases to trimming and J lost 2 bases, with 8 bases between them. CDR3 sequence reads: CASSQERGPGANVLTF. Here the CDR3 DNA reads TGTGCCAGCAGCCAAGAGCGGGGGCCTGGGGCCAACGTCCTGACTTTC.

The V and J genes are TRBV6-1 and TRBJ1-5, with TRBD1 matching 9 bases. The trim removed 5 bases at V and 7 bases at J, leaving 12 bases unmatched. Germline V gene data show CDR1 as MNHNS and CDR2 as SASEGT. There are 16 residues in the CDR3. The CDR3 DNA reads as TGTGCCAGCAGTTATTCCGGGACAGGGCTAAGGCAGCCCCAGCATTTT. Residues: CASSYSGTGLRQPQHF.

Ten or more counts support this clonotype. This chain connects TRBV11-2 to TRBJ2-1; the match to TRBD1 covers 8 bases. CDR3 length: 14 amino acids. Germline V gene lookup returns CDR1 SGHAT and CDR2 FQNNGV. The J segment lost 6 bases and the V segment lost 3 bases, leaving 4 bases of the junction unmatched. DNA for the CDR3: TGTGCCAGCAGCTTCGACAGGGGTGGCAATGAGCAGTTCTTC. Protein sequence: CASSFDRGGNEQFF. Full variable domain (missing parts from reference TRBV11-2 and TRBJ2-1): EAGVAQSPRYKIIEKRQSVAFWCNPISGHATLYWYQQILGQGPKLLIQFQNNGVVDDSQLPKDRFSAERLKGVDSTLKIQPAKLEDSAVYLCASSFDRGGNEQFFGPGTRLTVL.

This clonotype appeared many times. This chain connects TRBV12-3 or TRBV12-4 to TRBJ2-7, with D perhaps being TRBD1 or TRBD2 (5 bases each). The CDR3 is 13 residues long. V was clipped by 1 base and J by 7 bases, with 11 bases between them. As DNA, the CDR3 is TGTGCCAGCAGTTTAGGAGGGGCGAAAGAGCAGTACTTC. It translates to CASSLGGAKEQYF.

The rearrangement joins TRBV19 to TRBJ2-2; 12 positions agree with TRBD2. V shed 5 bases and J 2 bases; nucleotides not matched to a gene: 6. This CDR3 contains 17 residues. From germline, CDR1 is LNHDA and CDR2 SQIVND (reference sequence). CDR3 nucleotide sequence: TGTGCCAGTAGTGGGGGACTAGCGGGCTTCAACACCGGGGAGCTGTTTTTT. It yields the protein CASSGGLAGFNTGELFF.

The chain combines TRBV12-3 or TRBV12-4 with TRBJ1-1, with D unresolved. The V gene lost 2 bases and the J gene lost 1 base, with 11 bases spanning the gap. This CDR3 contains 15 residues. The CDR3 DNA is TGTGCCAGCAGTTTACTCAGCATAGGGAACACTGAAGCTTTCTTT. Translated: CASSLLSIGNTEAFF.

The sample holds a few counts of this clonotype. The chain combines TRBV9 with TRBJ2-1; 14 nucleotides match TRBD2. V dropped 2 bases and J dropped 7; count of bases not matched to a gene: 17. In germline, CDR1 is SGDLS, CDR2 YYNGEE. The CDR3 length is 20 residues. The CDR3 loop is CASSVGPGLAGEYKRNEQFF. In DNA form, the CDR3 reads TGTGCCAGCAGCGTCGGCCCGGGACTAGCGGGAGAATACAAGAGGAATGAGCAGTTCTTC. The full variable domain, with the rest looked up from reference TRBV9 and TRBJ2-1, is DSGVTQTPKHLITATGQRVTLRCSPRSGDLSVYWYQQSLDQGLQFLIQYYNGEERAKGNILERFSAQQFPDLHSELNLSSLELGDSALYFCASSVGPGLAGEYKRNEQFFGPGTRLTVL.

Note on this clonotype: Mismatch with germline at one junction end may stem from a read error. J is TRBJ1-6 and V is TRBV20-1; 7 bases are a match to TRBD1. CDR1 and CDR2 from the germline V gene are DFQATT and SNEGSKA (reference sequence). The CDR3 has 14 residues. The CDR3 sequence is CSAKGGYNNSPHHF. The CDR3 DNA sequence: TGCAGTGCTAAAGGGGGCTACAATAATTCACCCCACCACTTT.

This clonotype was detected ten times or more. The chain recombines TRBV28 with TRBJ2-1, with D tentatively TRBD2 (6 bases). The V gene's germline CDR1 is MDHEN and CDR2 SYDVKM. This CDR3 spans 15 amino acids. V lost 3 bases to trimming and J lost 1 base, with 10 bases between them. The CDR3 region has the DNA TGTGCCAGCAGTTTGATAGCGGATTCCTACAATGAGCAGTTCTTC. As protein: CASSLIADSYNEQFF.

The chain is built from TRBV6-2 or TRBV6-3 and TRBJ2-6; D call uncertain. The ends were cut back, 7 bases at V and 1 base at J, with 5 bases in the middle. CDR1 MNHEY and CDR2 SVGEGT come from the germline V gene. The CDR3 length is 13 residues. CDR3 loop: CASKQSGANVLTF. The CDR3 DNA sequence: TGTGCCAGCAAACAATCTGGGGCCAACGTCCTGACTTTC.